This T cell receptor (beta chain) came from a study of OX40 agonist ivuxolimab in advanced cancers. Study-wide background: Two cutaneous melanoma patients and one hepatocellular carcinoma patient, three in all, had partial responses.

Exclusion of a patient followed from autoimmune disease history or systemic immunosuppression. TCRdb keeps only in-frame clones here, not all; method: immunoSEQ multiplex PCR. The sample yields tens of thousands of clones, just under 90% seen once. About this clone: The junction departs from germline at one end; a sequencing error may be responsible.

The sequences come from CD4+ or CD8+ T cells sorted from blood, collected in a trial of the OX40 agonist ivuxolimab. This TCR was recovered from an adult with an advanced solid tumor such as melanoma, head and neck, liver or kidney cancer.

CDR3 protein: CASLRGEVSYNEQFF. The CDR3 bases are TGCGCCTCACTTAGGGGGGAGGTTTCCTACAATGAGCAGTTCTTC. The chain recombines TRBV7-9 with TRBJ2-1; D possibly matches TRBD1 or TRBD2 (6 bases each). CDR1 is SEHNR and CDR2 is FQNEAQ in the germline V gene (reference sequence). The CDR3 spans 15 residues.